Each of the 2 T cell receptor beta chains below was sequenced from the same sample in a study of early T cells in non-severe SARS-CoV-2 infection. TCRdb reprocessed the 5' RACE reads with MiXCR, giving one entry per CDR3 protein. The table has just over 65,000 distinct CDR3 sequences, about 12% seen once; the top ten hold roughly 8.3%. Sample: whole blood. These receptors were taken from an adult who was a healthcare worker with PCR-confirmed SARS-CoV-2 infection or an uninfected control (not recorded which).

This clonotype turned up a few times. CDR3 region: CATSRDRAQETQYF. DNA of the CDR3: TGTGCCACCAGCAGAGACAGGGCCCAAGAGACCCAGTACTTC. The rearrangement uses TRBV15 and TRBJ2-5, with a tentative D call TRBD1 (5 bases). The length of the CDR3 is 14 residues. Germline values: CDR1 LNHNV, CDR2 YYDKDF (reference sequence). V lost 0 bases and J lost 1, with 6 bases in between. The whole variable domain, remainder taken from reference TRBV15 and TRBJ2-5, is DAMVIQNPRYQVTQFGKPVTLSCSQTLNHNVMYWYQQKSSQAPKLLFHYYDKDFNNEADTPDNFQSRRPNTSFCFLDIRSPGLGDTAMYLCATSRDRAQETQYFGPGTRLLVL.

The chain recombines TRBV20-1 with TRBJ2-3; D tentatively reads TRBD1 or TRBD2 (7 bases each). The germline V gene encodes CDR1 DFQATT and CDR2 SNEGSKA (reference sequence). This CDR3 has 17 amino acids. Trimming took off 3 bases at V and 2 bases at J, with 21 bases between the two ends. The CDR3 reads CSASAGGPQGDTDTQYF. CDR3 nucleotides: TGCAGTGCTAGTGCCGGGGGGCCTCAGGGGGACACAGATACGCAGTATTTT.